These T cell receptor beta chains were read from a single sample in a study of post-analysis software for immune sequencing data. TCRdb re-called the PCR reads through MiXCR, storing one row per CDR3 protein. The sample records 170,000 or so distinct CDR3 sequences, 30% being singletons. Sequenced: blood. These receptors originate from a girl aged 10-17 years with multiple sclerosis. Each CDR3 is given with its conserved first and last residue. The order of the fields is clone size, V gene, D gene, J gene, CDR3 protein, CDR3 DNA. A D gene is named only where the DNA matches it firmly. Size values are once, few and many counts, or a class for expanded clones, and some rows have none.

clone_size: many
v_call: TRBV10-3
d_call: TRBD1
j_call: TRBJ2-4
cdr3_aa: CAISEAGRGNIQYF
cdr3_nt: TGTGCCATCAGTGAAGCAGGCAGGGGGAACATTCAGTACTTC

clone_size: few
v_call: TRBV12-3/TRBV12-4
d_call: TRBD1
j_call: TRBJ1-4
cdr3_aa: CASSQQGTNEKLFF
cdr3_nt: TGTGCCAGCAGTCAACAGGGGACTAATGAAAAACTGTTTTTT

clone_size: NA
v_call: TRBV29-1
d_call: NA
j_call: TRBJ2-1
cdr3_aa: CSAVGGAGDNEQFF
cdr3_nt: TGCAGCGCCGTGGGGGGGGCGGGGGACAATGAGCAGTTCTTC

clone_size: NA
v_call: TRBV20-1
d_call: NA
j_call: TRBJ2-5
cdr3_aa: CSATTPGHTLQETQYF
cdr3_nt: TGCAGTGCTACAACACCGGGACACACCCTTCAAGAGACCCAGTACTTC

clone_size: few
v_call: TRBV12-3/TRBV12-4
d_call: TRBD1
j_call: TRBJ1-4
cdr3_aa: CATGDRGGEKLFF
cdr3_nt: TGTGCCACCGGGGACAGGGGTGGTGAAAAACTGTTTTTT

clone_size: NA
v_call: TRBV19
d_call: NA
j_call: TRBJ2-1
cdr3_aa: CASREGVSSYNEQFF
cdr3_nt: TGTGCCAGTAGGGAGGGGGTCAGCTCCTACAATGAGCAGTTCTTC

clone_size: many
v_call: TRBV24-1
d_call: TRBD1
j_call: TRBJ1-2
cdr3_aa: CATSKTGGADGYTF
cdr3_nt: TGTGCCACCAGCAAGACAGGGGGCGCGGATGGCTACACCTTC

clone_size: NA
v_call: TRBV4-1
d_call: NA
j_call: TRBJ2-2
cdr3_aa: CASSQPMRNTGELFF
cdr3_nt: TGCGCCAGCAGCCAACCGATGCGGAATACCGGGGAGCTGTTTTTT

clone_size: NA
v_call: TRBV7-2
d_call: TRBD1
j_call: TRBJ1-3
cdr3_aa: CASSPGTEGNTIYF
cdr3_nt: TGTGCCAGCAGCCCCGGGACAGAAGGAAACACCATATATTTT

clone_size: many
v_call: TRBV7-9
d_call: NA
j_call: TRBJ2-5
cdr3_aa: CASSLARAETQYF
cdr3_nt: TGTGCCAGCAGCTTAGCCCGAGCGGAGACCCAGTACTTC

clone_size: many
v_call: TRBV20-1
d_call: TRBD1
j_call: TRBJ2-5
cdr3_aa: CSARGRGPETQYF
cdr3_nt: TGCAGTGCTAGAGGCAGGGGGCCAGAGACCCAGTACTTC

clone_size: many
v_call: TRBV7-2
d_call: NA
j_call: TRBJ1-6
cdr3_aa: CASRRQSGDYNSPLHF
cdr3_nt: TGTGCCAGCAGACGACAGTCAGGGGACTATAATTCACCCCTCCACTTT

clone_size: many
v_call: TRBV7-9
d_call: NA
j_call: TRBJ2-7
cdr3_aa: CASSLETAGSYEQYF
cdr3_nt: TGTGCCAGCAGCTTAGAGACAGCCGGCTCCTACGAGCAGTACTTC

clone_size: many
v_call: TRBV20-1
d_call: NA
j_call: TRBJ2-7
cdr3_aa: CSASRVSDRREQYF
cdr3_nt: TGCAGTGCTAGCCGGGTCTCCGATAGGAGGGAGCAGTACTTC

clone_size: few
v_call: TRBV18
d_call: NA
j_call: TRBJ2-1
cdr3_aa: CASSPPHGNNEQFF
cdr3_nt: TGTGCCAGCTCACCACCTCACGGAAACAATGAGCAGTTCTTC

clone_size: NA
v_call: TRBV20-1
d_call: NA
j_call: TRBJ2-2
cdr3_aa: CSARDIGDLRGELFF
cdr3_nt: TGCAGTGCTAGAGATATAGGGGATCTAAGGGGGGAGCTGTTTTTT

clone_size: NA
v_call: TRBV6-4
d_call: TRBD2
j_call: TRBJ2-1
cdr3_aa: CASSDGTSGLNEQFF
cdr3_nt: TGTGCCAGCAGTGACGGGACTAGCGGACTCAATGAGCAGTTCTTC

clone_size: many
v_call: TRBV9
d_call: TRBD2
j_call: TRBJ2-1
cdr3_aa: CASSVEWGGSEQFF
cdr3_nt: TGTGCCAGCAGCGTAGAATGGGGGGGTAGTGAGCAGTTCTTC

clone_size: NA
v_call: TRBV2
d_call: TRBD1
j_call: TRBJ2-6
cdr3_aa: CASSNRGSGRSGANVLTF
cdr3_nt: TGTGCCAGCAGCAACAGGGGGTCAGGCCGCTCTGGGGCCAACGTCCTGACTTTC

clone_size: NA
v_call: TRBV6-6
d_call: NA
j_call: TRBJ2-7
cdr3_aa: CASSAPGADEQYF
cdr3_nt: TGTGCCAGCAGTGCCCCTGGGGCCGACGAGCAGTACTTC

clone_size: NA
v_call: TRBV21-1
d_call: NA
j_call: TRBJ1-1
cdr3_aa: CASSEGRGGENTEAFF
cdr3_nt: TGTGCCAGCAGCGAAGGAAGGGGAGGTGAGAACACTGAAGCTTTCTTT

clone_size: many
v_call: TRBV3-1
d_call: TRBD2
j_call: TRBJ2-1
cdr3_aa: CASSQGGLVAGTYNEQFF
cdr3_nt: TGTGCCAGCAGCCAAGGGGGCCTGGTAGCGGGGACCTACAATGAGCAGTTCTTC

clone_size: few
v_call: TRBV27
d_call: NA
j_call: TRBJ1-1
cdr3_aa: CASSVILNTEAFF
cdr3_nt: TGTGCCAGCAGTGTTATCTTGAACACTGAAGCTTTCTTT